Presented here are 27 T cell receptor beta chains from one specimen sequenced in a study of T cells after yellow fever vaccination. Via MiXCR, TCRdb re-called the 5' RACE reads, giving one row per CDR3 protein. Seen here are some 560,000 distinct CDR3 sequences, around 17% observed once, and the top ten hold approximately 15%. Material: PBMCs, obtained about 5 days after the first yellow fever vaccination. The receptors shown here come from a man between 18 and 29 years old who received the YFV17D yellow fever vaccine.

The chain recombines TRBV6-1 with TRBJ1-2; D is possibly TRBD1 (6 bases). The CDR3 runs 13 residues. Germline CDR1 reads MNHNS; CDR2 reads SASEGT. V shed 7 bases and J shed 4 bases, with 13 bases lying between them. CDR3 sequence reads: CASNAGRGYGYTF. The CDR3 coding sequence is TGTGCCAGCAACGCGGGCAGGGGCTATGGCTACACCTTC.

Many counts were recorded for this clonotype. CDR3 DNA sequence: TGTGCCATCTCAGAAACAGGGTACGAGCAGTACGTC. It encodes CAISETGYEQYV. The gene calls are TRBV10-3 and TRBJ2-7; tentatively, D is TRBD1 (6 bases). V lost 8 bases and J 4 bases, leaving 12 bases between the germline ends. Germline-derived CDR1 and CDR2 are ENHRY and SYGVKD. The CDR3 is 12 residues long.

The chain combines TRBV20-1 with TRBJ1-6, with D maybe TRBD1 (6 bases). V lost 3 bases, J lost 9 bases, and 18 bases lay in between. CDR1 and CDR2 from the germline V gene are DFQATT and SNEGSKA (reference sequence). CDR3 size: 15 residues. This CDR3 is CSARVVQGLGSPLHF. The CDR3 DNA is TGCAGTGCTAGGGTTGTTCAGGGGTTAGGTTCACCCCTCCACTTT.

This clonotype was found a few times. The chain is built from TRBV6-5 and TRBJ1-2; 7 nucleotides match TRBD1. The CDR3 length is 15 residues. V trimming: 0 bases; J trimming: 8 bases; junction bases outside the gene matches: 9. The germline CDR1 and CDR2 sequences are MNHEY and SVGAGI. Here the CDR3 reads CASSYSTHRGGGYTF. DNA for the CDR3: TGTGCCAGCAGTTACTCGACGCACAGGGGAGGCGGCTACACCTTC.

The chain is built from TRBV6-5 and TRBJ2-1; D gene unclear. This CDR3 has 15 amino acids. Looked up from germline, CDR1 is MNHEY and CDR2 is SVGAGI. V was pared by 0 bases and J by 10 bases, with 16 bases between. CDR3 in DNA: TGTGCCAGCAGTTACTCGGCTGCCCCCTATGAGGAGCAGTTCTTC. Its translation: CASSYSAAPYEEQFF.

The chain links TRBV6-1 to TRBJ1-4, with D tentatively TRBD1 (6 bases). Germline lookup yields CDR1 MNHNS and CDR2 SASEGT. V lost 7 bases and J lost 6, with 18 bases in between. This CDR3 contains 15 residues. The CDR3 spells CASTLGPPGDEKLFF. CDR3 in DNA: TGTGCCAGCACCTTGGGACCTCCAGGGGATGAAAAACTGTTTTTT.

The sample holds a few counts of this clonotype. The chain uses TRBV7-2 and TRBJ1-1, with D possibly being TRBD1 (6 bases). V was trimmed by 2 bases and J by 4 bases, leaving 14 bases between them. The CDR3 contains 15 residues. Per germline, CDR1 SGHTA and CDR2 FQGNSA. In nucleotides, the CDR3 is TGTGCCAGCAGCTTATATGGGGGCTTGGGCACTGAAGCTTTCTTT. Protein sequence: CASSLYGGLGTEAFF.

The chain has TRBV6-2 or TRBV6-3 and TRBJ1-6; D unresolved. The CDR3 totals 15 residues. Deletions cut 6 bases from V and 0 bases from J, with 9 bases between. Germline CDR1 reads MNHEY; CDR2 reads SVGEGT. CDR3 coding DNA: TGTGCCAGCAGACTGCAGAGCTCCTATAATTCACCCCTCCACTTT. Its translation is CASRLQSSYNSPLHF.

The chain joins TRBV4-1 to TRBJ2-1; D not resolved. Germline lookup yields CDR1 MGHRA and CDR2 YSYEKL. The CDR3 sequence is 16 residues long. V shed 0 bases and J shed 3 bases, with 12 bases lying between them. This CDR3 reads CASSQEADESYNEQFF. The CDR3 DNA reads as TGCGCCAGCAGCCAAGAGGCCGATGAGAGCTACAATGAGCAGTTCTTC.

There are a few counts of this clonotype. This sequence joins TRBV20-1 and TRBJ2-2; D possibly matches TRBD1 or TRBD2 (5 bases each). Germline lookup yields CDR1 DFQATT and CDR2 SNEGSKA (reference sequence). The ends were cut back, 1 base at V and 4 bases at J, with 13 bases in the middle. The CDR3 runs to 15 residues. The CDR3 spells CSARAEGLGTGELFF. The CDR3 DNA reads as TGCAGTGCTAGAGCCGAGGGGTTGGGCACCGGGGAGCTGTTTTTT.

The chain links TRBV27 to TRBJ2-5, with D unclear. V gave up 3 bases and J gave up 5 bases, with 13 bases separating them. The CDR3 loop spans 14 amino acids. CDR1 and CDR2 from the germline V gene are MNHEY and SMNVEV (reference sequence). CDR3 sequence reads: CASSLRRFGETQYF. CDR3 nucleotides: TGTGCCAGCAGTTTGAGGCGATTTGGGGAGACCCAGTACTTC.

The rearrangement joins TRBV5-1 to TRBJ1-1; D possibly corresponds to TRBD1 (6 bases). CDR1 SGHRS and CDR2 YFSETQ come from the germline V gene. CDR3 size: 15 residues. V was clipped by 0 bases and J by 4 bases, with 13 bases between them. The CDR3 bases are TGCGCCAGCAGCTTGGCAGGGGCGGAGTTCACTGAAGCTTTCTTT. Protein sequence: CASSLAGAEFTEAFF. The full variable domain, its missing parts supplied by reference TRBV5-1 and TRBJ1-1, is KAGVTQTPRYLIKTRGQQVTLSCSPISGHRSVSWYQQTPGQGLQFLFEYFSETQRNKGNFPGRFSGRQFSNSRSEMNVSTLELGDSALYLCASSLAGAEFTEAFFGQGTRLTVV.

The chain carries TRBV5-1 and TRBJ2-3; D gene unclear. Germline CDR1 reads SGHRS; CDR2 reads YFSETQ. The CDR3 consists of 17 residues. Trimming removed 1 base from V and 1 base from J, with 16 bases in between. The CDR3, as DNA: TGCGCCAGCAGCTTGCTGGGATCGCAAACTGGCACAGATACGCAGTATTTT. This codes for CASSLLGSQTGTDTQYF.

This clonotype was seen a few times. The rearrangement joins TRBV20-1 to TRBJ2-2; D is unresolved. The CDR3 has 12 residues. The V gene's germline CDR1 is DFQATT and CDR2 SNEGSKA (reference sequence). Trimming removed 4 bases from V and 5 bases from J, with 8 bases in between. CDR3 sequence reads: CSAIERTGELFF. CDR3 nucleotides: TGCAGTGCTATCGAACGGACCGGGGAGCTGTTTTTT.

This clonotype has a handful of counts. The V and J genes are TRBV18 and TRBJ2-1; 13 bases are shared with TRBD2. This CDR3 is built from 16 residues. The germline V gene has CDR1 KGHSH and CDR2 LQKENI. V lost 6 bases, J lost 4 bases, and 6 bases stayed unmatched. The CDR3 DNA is TGTGCCAGCTCCTCGAGGGGACTAGCGGGGTACAATGAGCAGTTCTTC. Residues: CASSSRGLAGYNEQFF.

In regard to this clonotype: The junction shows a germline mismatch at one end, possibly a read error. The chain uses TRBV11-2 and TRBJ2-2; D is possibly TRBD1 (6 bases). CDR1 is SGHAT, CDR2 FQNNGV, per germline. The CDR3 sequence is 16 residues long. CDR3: CASSSEGQGSTGEPFF. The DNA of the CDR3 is TGTGCCAGCAGCTCAGAGGGGCAGGGGAGCACCGGGGAGCCGTTTTTT.

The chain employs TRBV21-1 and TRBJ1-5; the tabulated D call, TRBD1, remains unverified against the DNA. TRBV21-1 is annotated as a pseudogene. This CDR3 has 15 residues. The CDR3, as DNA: TGTGCCAGCGGAGGGAAGGGGGGAAAGGATCAGCCCCAGCATTTT. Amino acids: CASGGKGGKDQPQHF.

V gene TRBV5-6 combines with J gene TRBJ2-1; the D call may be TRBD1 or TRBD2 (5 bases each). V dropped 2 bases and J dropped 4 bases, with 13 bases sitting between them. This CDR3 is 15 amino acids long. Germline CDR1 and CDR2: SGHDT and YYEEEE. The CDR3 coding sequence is TGTGCCAGCAGCTTAGGGACCCTAGGGTACAATGAGCAGTTCTTC. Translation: CASSLGTLGYNEQFF.

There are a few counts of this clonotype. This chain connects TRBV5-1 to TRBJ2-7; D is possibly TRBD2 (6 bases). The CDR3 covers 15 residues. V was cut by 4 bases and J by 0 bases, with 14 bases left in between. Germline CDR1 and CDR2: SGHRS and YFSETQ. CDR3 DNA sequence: TGCGCCAGCAGCCAGTTGGAGGGTGTCTCCTACGAGCAGTACTTC. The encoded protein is CASSQLEGVSYEQYF.

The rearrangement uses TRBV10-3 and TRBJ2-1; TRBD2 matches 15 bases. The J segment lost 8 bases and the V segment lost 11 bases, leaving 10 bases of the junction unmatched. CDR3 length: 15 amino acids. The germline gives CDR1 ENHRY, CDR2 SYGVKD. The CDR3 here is CALSGTSGGPDEQFF. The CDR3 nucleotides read TGTGCCCTAAGCGGGACTAGCGGGGGGCCCGATGAGCAGTTCTTC.

The CDR3 loop is CASSWVPEAEQYF. The CDR3, as DNA: TGTGCCAGTAGTTGGGTGCCAGAGGCCGAGCAGTACTTC. The V call is TRBV19, the J call TRBJ2-7; D gene ambiguous. Trimming took 5 bases from V and 6 from J, leaving 14 bases between them. CDR3 length: 13 amino acids. Germline V gene data show CDR1 as LNHDA and CDR2 as SQIVND (reference sequence).

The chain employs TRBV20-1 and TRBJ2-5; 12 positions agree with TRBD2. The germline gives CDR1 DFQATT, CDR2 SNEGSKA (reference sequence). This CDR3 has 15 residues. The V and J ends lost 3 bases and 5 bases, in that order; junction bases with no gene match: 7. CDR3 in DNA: TGCAGTGCTAGGGCTAGCGGGGGGGCCAGCGAGACCCAGTACTTC. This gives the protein CSARASGGASETQYF.

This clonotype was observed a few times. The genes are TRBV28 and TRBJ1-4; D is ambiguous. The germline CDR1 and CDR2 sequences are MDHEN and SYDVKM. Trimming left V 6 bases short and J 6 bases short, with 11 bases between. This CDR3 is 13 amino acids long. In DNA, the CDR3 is TGTGCCAGCAGCCACCAGCCGGATGAAAAACTGTTTTTT. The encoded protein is CASSHQPDEKLFF.

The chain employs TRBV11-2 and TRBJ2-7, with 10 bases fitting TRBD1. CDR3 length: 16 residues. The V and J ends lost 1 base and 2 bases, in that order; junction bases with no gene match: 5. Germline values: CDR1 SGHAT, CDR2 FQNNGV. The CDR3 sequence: CASSLVGTGVTYEQYF. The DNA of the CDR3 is TGTGCCAGCAGCTTAGTTGGGACAGGGGTTACCTACGAGCAGTACTTC.

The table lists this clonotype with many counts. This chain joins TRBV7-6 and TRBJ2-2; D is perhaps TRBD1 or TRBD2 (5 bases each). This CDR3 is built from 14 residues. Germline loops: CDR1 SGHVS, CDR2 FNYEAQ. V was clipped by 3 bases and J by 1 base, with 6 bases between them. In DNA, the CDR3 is TGTGCCAGCAGCTTGAGGGGGAACACCGGGGAGCTGTTTTTT. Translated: CASSLRGNTGELFF.

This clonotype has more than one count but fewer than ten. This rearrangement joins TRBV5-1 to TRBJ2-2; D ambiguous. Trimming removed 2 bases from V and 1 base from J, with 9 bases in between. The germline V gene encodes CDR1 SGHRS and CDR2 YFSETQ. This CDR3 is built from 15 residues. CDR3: CASSFGAVNTGELFF. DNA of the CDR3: TGCGCCAGCAGCTTTGGCGCGGTGAACACCGGGGAGCTGTTTTTT.

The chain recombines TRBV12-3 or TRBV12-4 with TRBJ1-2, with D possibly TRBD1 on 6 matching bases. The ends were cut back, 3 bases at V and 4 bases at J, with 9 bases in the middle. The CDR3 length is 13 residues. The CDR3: CASSFDRPYGYTF. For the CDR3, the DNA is TGTGCCAGCAGTTTTGACAGGCCCTATGGCTACACCTTC.